This T cell receptor (beta chain) was identified during a study of T cells in Graves' hyperthyroidism and ophthalmopathy. Study-level points and caveats: The model's output predicted ophthalmopathy at a median of approximately 6.5 months prior to onset.

About this clonotype: The antigen is unknown.

Researchers amplified the TCR beta CDR3 regions from RNA transcripts. Using the HTBI primer set, a first-round RT-PCR was run on the TCR CDR3. MiXCR was run by TCRdb on the multiplex PCR reads, yielding one entry per CDR3 protein. This table holds around 500,000 distinct CDR3 sequences, around 13% found once. Stable Graves' hyperthyroidism meant no ophthalmopathy progression within 18 months. On the basis of clinical symptoms, serum thyroxine and TRAb, thyroid ultrasound and orbital computed tomography, diagnoses were made. V was shortened by 1 base and J by 2 bases, with 9 bases between the two germline ends. The CDR3 sequence is 14 residues long. Germline loops: CDR1 SGDLS, CDR2 YYNGEE.

The TCR comes from a middle-aged woman with Graves' hyperthyroidism. Sequencing was carried out using blood. This chain links TRBV9 with TRBJ2-5; no clear D gene. CDR3 DNA: TGTGCCAGCAGCGTAAGCGCATCACAAGAGACCCAGTACTTC. Encoded protein: CASSVSASQETQYF. The variable domain in full, completed from reference TRBV9 and TRBJ2-5, reads DSGVTQTPKHLITATGQRVTLRCSPRSGDLSVYWYQQSLDQGLQFLIQYYNGEERAKGNILERFSAQQFPDLHSELNLSSLELGDSALYFCASSVSASQETQYFGPGTRLLVL.